These T cell receptor beta chains were read from a single sample in a study of blood T cell repertoires in COVID-19. TCRdb keeps only in-frame clones here, not all; method: immunoSEQ multiplex PCR. The sample shows 100,000 to 150,000 clones, about 83% of them seen only once. Sequenced sample: peripheral blood. These receptors all come from a man aged 40-55 years with active or convalescent COVID-19. CDR3s include the opening cysteine and the closing phenylalanine or tryptophan. The order of the fields is clone size, J gene, V gene, D gene, CDR3 DNA, CDR3 protein. D genes are given only for firm matches. Part of the rows lack a size; the others show once, few, many or a class for expanded clones.

clone_size: once
j_call: TRBJ1-5
v_call: TRBV19
d_call: -
cdr3_nt: TGTGCCGGGGGGGCACAGATTAGCAATCAGCCCCAGCATTTT
cdr3_aa: CAGGAQISNQPQHF

clone_size: many
j_call: TRBJ1-2
v_call: TRBV29-1
d_call: -
cdr3_nt: TGCAGCGTCGACAGGAACTATGGCTACACCTTC
cdr3_aa: CSVDRNYGYTF

clone_size: -
j_call: TRBJ2-1
v_call: TRBV2
d_call: -
cdr3_nt: TGTGCCGGCGGAGGCACAAGAGGTTCTAATGAGCAGTTCTTC
cdr3_aa: CAGGGTRGSNEQFF

clone_size: -
j_call: TRBJ2-3
v_call: TRBV3-1/TRBV3-2
d_call: -
cdr3_nt: TGTGCCAGCAGCCAAGTTGCAGGGTCAGATACGCAGTATTTT
cdr3_aa: CASSQVAGSDTQYF

clone_size: -
j_call: TRBJ2-7
v_call: TRBV19
d_call: TRBD1
cdr3_nt: TGTGCCAGTAGTATGAAAGGGACAGGGGCCTACGAGCAGTACTTC
cdr3_aa: CASSMKGTGAYEQYF

clone_size: -
j_call: TRBJ2-1
v_call: TRBV7-9
d_call: -
cdr3_nt: TGTGCCAGCAGCGTCCTTTTGGGGGGTGGTGAGCAGTTCTTC
cdr3_aa: CASSVLLGGGEQFF

clone_size: -
j_call: TRBJ1-1
v_call: TRBV2
d_call: -
cdr3_nt: TGTGCCAGCAGTCAAACAGAGAACACTGAAGCTTTCTTT
cdr3_aa: CASSQTENTEAFF

clone_size: -
j_call: TRBJ2-1
v_call: TRBV30
d_call: TRBD1
cdr3_nt: TGTGCCTGGATAAGGGACAGGGTCTTTGAGCAGTTCTTC
cdr3_aa: CAWIRDRVFEQFF

clone_size: -
j_call: TRBJ2-5
v_call: TRBV6-5
d_call: TRBD1
cdr3_nt: TGTGCCAGCAGTTACGGGACAGCCAGGGAGACCCAGTACTTC
cdr3_aa: CASSYGTARETQYF

clone_size: -
j_call: TRBJ2-1
v_call: TRBV18
d_call: -
cdr3_nt: TGTGCCAGCTCCCGGGACTGGGGGCGGGGGCCTAATGAGCAGTTCTTC
cdr3_aa: CASSRDWGRGPNEQFF

clone_size: -
j_call: TRBJ1-3
v_call: TRBV3-1/TRBV3-2
d_call: -
cdr3_nt: TGTGCCAGCAGCTCCACAGCAAACACCATATATTTT
cdr3_aa: CASSSTANTIYF

clone_size: -
j_call: TRBJ1-4
v_call: TRBV3-1/TRBV3-2
d_call: -
cdr3_nt: TGTGCCAGCAGCCAAGCTGTTGAAAAACTGTTTTTT
cdr3_aa: CASSQAVEKLFF

clone_size: -
j_call: TRBJ2-4
v_call: TRBV12-5
d_call: TRBD2
cdr3_nt: TGTGCTAGTGGTTTGTCCGGGGGGGATAGACAGCCAAAAAACATTCAGTACTTC
cdr3_aa: CASGLSGGDRQPKNIQYF

clone_size: -
j_call: TRBJ1-1
v_call: TRBV5-4
d_call: TRBD1
cdr3_nt: TGTGCCAGCAGTAGACAGGGGGCTGAGAACACTGAAGCTTTCTTT
cdr3_aa: CASSRQGAENTEAFF

clone_size: -
j_call: TRBJ1-1
v_call: TRBV6-5
d_call: -
cdr3_nt: TGTGCCAGCAGTCAGGGTCGGACTGAAGCTTTCTTT
cdr3_aa: CASSQGRTEAFF

clone_size: -
j_call: TRBJ1-1
v_call: TRBV18
d_call: TRBD1
cdr3_nt: TGTGCCAGCTCACTACAGGGGGCCTCGAACACTGAAGCTTTCTTT
cdr3_aa: CASSLQGASNTEAFF